This T cell receptor (beta chain) was observed in a study of cytomegalovirus exposure and HLA in healthy donors. General observations from the study: In vitro work confirmed that a few CMV-associated chains recognize CMV antigens.

Amplification used 60 Vbeta primers and 13 Jbeta primers. The table came from immunoSEQ multiplex PCR; TCRdb's copy has only in-frame clones and leaves some out. The sample consists of approximately 150,000 clones, roughly a tenth of them appearing once. Of note for this clone: The antigen is not known.

Participants comprised healthy donors of bone marrow. The germline V gene has CDR1 LGHNA and CDR2 YSLEER. The CDR3 is 15 residues long. The V end was cut by 0 bases, the J end by 0 bases, with 9 bases between. The rearrangement links TRBV4-3 to TRBJ2-7, with no clear D. The sequence was obtained from a male donor in good health and CMV-seronegative. The specimen was PBMCs. The CDR3 DNA follows: TGCGCCAGCAGCCAAGATTTTCCGGGCTCCTACGAGCAGTACTTC. Amino acids: CASSQDFPGSYEQYF.